A selection of T cell receptor beta chains follows, all from one sample in a study of T-cell reconstitution after alpha-beta-depleted transplantation in children. TCRdb re-called the PCR reads through MiXCR, storing one row per CDR3 protein. The data show about 240,000 distinct CDR3 sequences, with around 25% seen just once and about 2.6% held by the top ten. Source: PBMCs, taken before TCRalphabeta/CD19-depleted stem cell transplant. Receptor source: a girl aged 2 to 10 with Fanconi anemia, due to receive a stem cell transplant. Each CDR3 is given with its conserved first and last residue. A D gene is named only where the DNA matches it firmly. Where a row states a size, it is once, few, many or the class of an expanded clone; other rows omit it.

j_call: TRBJ2-7
v_call: TRBV9
clone_size: many
d_call: -
cdr3_nt: TGTGCCAGCAGCGTGGGAAGTGGGAGGTACGAGCAGTACTTC
cdr3_aa: CASSVGSGRYEQYF

j_call: TRBJ1-2
v_call: TRBV2
clone_size: many
d_call: TRBD1
cdr3_nt: TGTGCCAGCATTGGGGACAGGGTGGTCGGGAACTATGGCTACACCTTC
cdr3_aa: CASIGDRVVGNYGYTF

j_call: TRBJ2-6
v_call: TRBV7-2
clone_size: -
d_call: -
cdr3_nt: TGTGCCAGCAGCTACAGGGTTAGCTCTGGGGCCAACGTCCTGACTTTC
cdr3_aa: CASSYRVSSGANVLTF

j_call: TRBJ2-4
v_call: TRBV5-8
clone_size: many
d_call: TRBD1
cdr3_nt: TGTGCCAGCAGAACCATGGCCCCGGGACAGAGTCCTGCTGCCAAAAACATTCAGTACTTC
cdr3_aa: CASRTMAPGQSPAAKNIQYF

j_call: TRBJ1-5
v_call: TRBV20-1
clone_size: few
d_call: TRBD1
cdr3_nt: TGCAGTGCTAGCAACAGGGGGAGCAATCAGCCCCAGCATTTT
cdr3_aa: CSASNRGSNQPQHF

j_call: TRBJ2-7
v_call: TRBV29-1
clone_size: many
d_call: -
cdr3_nt: TGCAGCGTTGGGGACTACGAGCAGTACTTC
cdr3_aa: CSVGDYEQYF

j_call: TRBJ2-1
v_call: TRBV7-6
clone_size: few
d_call: -
cdr3_nt: TGTGCCAGCAGCATGACCGACGAGCAGTTCTTC
cdr3_aa: CASSMTDEQFF

j_call: TRBJ1-1
v_call: TRBV12-3/TRBV12-4
clone_size: few
d_call: -
cdr3_nt: TGTGCCAGCACCCACAGGGTAGTCACTGAAGCTTTCTTT
cdr3_aa: CASTHRVVTEAFF

j_call: TRBJ1-2
v_call: TRBV12-3/TRBV12-4
clone_size: many
d_call: -
cdr3_nt: TGTGCCAGCAGTTTTAACAGGGCTAACTATGGCTACACCTTC
cdr3_aa: CASSFNRANYGYTF

j_call: TRBJ2-7
v_call: TRBV5-5
clone_size: many
d_call: -
cdr3_nt: TGTGCCAGCAGCTTGCTCGGGAGAACCCACGAGCAGTACTTC
cdr3_aa: CASSLLGRTHEQYF

j_call: TRBJ2-3
v_call: TRBV6-1
clone_size: few
d_call: -
cdr3_nt: TGTGCCAGCTCAGCCCGTAGTGGCACAGATACGCAGTATTTT
cdr3_aa: CASSARSGTDTQYF

j_call: TRBJ2-7
v_call: TRBV6-5
clone_size: many
d_call: -
cdr3_nt: TGTGCCAGCAGTTACCGATGGGGGCCCTCCGAGCAGTACTTC
cdr3_aa: CASSYRWGPSEQYF

j_call: TRBJ2-1
v_call: TRBV20-1
clone_size: -
d_call: -
cdr3_nt: TGCAGTGCTAGAGATTGGCGGGGACAGCCTTACAATGAGCAGTTCTTC
cdr3_aa: CSARDWRGQPYNEQFF

j_call: TRBJ2-2
v_call: TRBV25-1
clone_size: few
d_call: TRBD1
cdr3_nt: TGTGCCAGCAGTGTGGGGACAGGTCTCGCCGGGGAGCTGTTTTTT
cdr3_aa: CASSVGTGLAGELFF

j_call: TRBJ2-7
v_call: TRBV6-4
clone_size: -
d_call: TRBD2
cdr3_nt: TGTGCCAGCAGTGTTCTATCGCGGGAGGGCCCGAACTACGAGCAGTACTTC
cdr3_aa: CASSVLSREGPNYEQYF

j_call: TRBJ2-1
v_call: TRBV6-5
clone_size: -
d_call: -
cdr3_nt: TGTGCCAGCAGTTACACCGTACCCTACAATGAGCAGTTCTTC
cdr3_aa: CASSYTVPYNEQFF